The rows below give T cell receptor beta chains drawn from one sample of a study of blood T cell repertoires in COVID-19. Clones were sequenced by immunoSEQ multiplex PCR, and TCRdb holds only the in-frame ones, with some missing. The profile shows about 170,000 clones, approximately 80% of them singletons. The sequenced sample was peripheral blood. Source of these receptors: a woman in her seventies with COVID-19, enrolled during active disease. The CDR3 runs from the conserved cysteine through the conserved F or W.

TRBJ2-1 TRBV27 CASRQGIGNEQFF
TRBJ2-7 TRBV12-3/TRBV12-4 CASRGEDTYEQYF
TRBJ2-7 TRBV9 CASSTRTGMNYEQYF
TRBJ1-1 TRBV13 CASSKDNFGTEAFF
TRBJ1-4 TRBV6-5 CASSRTGGEKLFF
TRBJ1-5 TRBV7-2 CASSFSGVSNQPQHF
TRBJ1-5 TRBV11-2 CASSLGDTYNQPQHF
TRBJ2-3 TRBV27 CASTRSPPAPTDTQYF
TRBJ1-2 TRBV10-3 CAISEIGTGGNYTF
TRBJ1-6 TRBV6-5 CASTRTVDDLSPLHF
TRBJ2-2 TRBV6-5 CASSYDAGGVELFF
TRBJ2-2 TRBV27 CASSLPGLAKAGELFF
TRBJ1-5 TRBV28 CASSFKGQFNQPQHF
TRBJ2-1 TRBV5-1 CASSLGLAGGYNEQFF
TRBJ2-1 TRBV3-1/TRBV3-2 CASSQVKPPVYNEQFF
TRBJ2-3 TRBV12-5 CASGLVSITDTQYF
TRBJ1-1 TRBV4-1 CASSLLPTRANTEAFF
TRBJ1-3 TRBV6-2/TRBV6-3 CASSYGARDGNTIYF
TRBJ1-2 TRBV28 CASSPNRARDGYTF
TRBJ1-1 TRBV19 CASKPLRETEAFF
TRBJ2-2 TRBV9 CASSVYSGTGELFF
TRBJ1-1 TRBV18 CASLGTANTEAFF
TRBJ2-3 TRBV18 CASSPENTGGTDTQYF
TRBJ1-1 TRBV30 CAWSFGKANTEAFF
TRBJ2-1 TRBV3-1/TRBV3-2 CASRGGSNEQFF
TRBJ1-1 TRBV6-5 CASSTRTGNTEAFF
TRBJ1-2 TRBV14 CASSQEGGGGYTF
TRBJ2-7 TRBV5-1 CASSLATGGNIDEQYF
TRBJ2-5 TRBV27 CASSSLHTGTGRETQYF
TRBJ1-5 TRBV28 CASSPGGVRQPQHF
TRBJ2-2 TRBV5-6 CASSSLASTGELFF